One and the same sample provided the 30 T cell receptor beta chains below, sequenced in a study of blood T cells in healthy people across ages. With a J-beta primer mix and a sample-barcoded 5' primer, a second PCR ran about 7 to 11 cycles. MiXCR, applied by TCRdb to the 5' RACE reads, yields one record per CDR3 protein. In the table there are some 1.5 million distinct CDR3 sequences, 35% to 45% of which are singletons. The sequenced sample consisted of blood. The source is a woman in her late teens or twenties in good health.

This clonotype was picked up a small number of times. This chain uses TRBV12-3 or TRBV12-4 with TRBJ2-3; D possibly corresponds to TRBD2 (6 bases). Trimming shortened V by 3 bases and J by 5 bases, and 12 bases separated the two germline ends. The CDR3 spans 14 residues. CDR3 coding DNA: TGTGCCAGCAGTTTGGTAGGCGGGAAAGATACGCAGTATTTT. The encoded protein is CASSLVGGKDTQYF.

The rearrangement uses TRBV11-2 and TRBJ2-1; 11 nucleotides match TRBD2. The CDR3 length is 18 residues. The V segment lost 0 bases and the J segment 5 bases; nucleotides outside the gene matches: 9. Germline CDR1 and CDR2: SGHAT and FQNNGV. CDR3 nucleotides: TGTGCCAGCAGCTTAGATCTCAGCCTAGCGGGGGGTCACAATGAGCAGTTCTTC. Its protein is CASSLDLSLAGGHNEQFF.

The chain couples TRBV3-1 to TRBJ2-5; tentatively, D is TRBD2 (5 bases). The V end was cut by 0 bases, the J end by 1 base, with 9 bases between. There are 15 residues in the CDR3. The germline CDR1 and CDR2 sequences are LGHDT and YNNKEL (reference sequence). The CDR3 coding sequence is TGTGCCAGCAGCCAAGATGCGGGCCTCCAAGAGACCCAGTACTTC. Amino acid sequence: CASSQDAGLQETQYF.

This chain links TRBV20-1 with TRBJ1-1; tentative D call: TRBD1 (6 bases). The length of the CDR3 is 13 residues. The V end was cut by 1 base, the J end by 7 bases, with 13 bases between. CDR1 and CDR2 (germline): DFQATT, SNEGSKA (reference sequence). The CDR3 coding sequence is TGCAGTGCTAGAGTGGGGGGGCTCGGTGAAGCTTTCTTT. Its protein product is CSARVGGLGEAFF.

This clonotype was seen only once. The CDR3 protein is CASSQVNRGGTTNEKLFF. The CDR3 DNA reads as TGCGCCAGCAGCCAAGTTAACAGGGGAGGAACAACTAATGAAAAACTGTTTTTT. This chain links TRBV4-1 with TRBJ1-4, with 7 bases matching TRBD1. The germline V gene has CDR1 MGHRA and CDR2 YSYEKL. This CDR3 comprises 18 residues. Trimming cost V 1 base and J 0 bases; bases outside gene matches: 8.

The V gene is TRBV20-1, the J gene TRBJ2-5; 8 nucleotides line up with TRBD1. With 4 bases clipped from V and 2 bases from J, the junction kept 12 bases outside the gene matches. Germline V CDR1 and CDR2: DFQATT, SNEGSKA (reference sequence). This CDR3 comprises 16 residues. CDR3 protein: CSATRPRTGPQETQYF. For the CDR3, the DNA is TGCAGTGCTACTCGCCCCAGGACAGGGCCGCAAGAGACCCAGTACTTC.

This clonotype occurred many times. The chain uses TRBV4-3 and TRBJ1-5; no clear D. This CDR3 comprises 15 residues. V lost 0 bases to trimming and J lost 11 bases, with 17 bases between them. Per the germline V gene, CDR1 is LGHNA and CDR2 is YSLEER. The CDR3 reads CASSQDQQGSAAQHF. CDR3 nucleotides: TGCGCCAGCAGCCAAGACCAGCAAGGTTCCGCAGCCCAGCATTTT.

The chain uses TRBV29-1 and TRBJ1-1, with D unresolved. Germline V gives CDR1 SQVTM, CDR2 ANQGSEA. CDR3 length: 11 amino acids. Between the trimmed V and J ends, which lost 4 bases and 3 bases, there was a span of 6 bases. CDR3 loop: CSVVSHTEAFF. CDR3 nucleotide sequence: TGCAGCGTTGTGAGTCACACTGAAGCTTTCTTT.

This clonotype was counted between two and nine times. The chain joins TRBV7-2 to TRBJ1-2; a possible D gene is TRBD1 (5 bases). Germline-derived CDR1 and CDR2 are SGHTA and FQGNSA. Trimming shortened V by 5 bases and J by 3 bases, and 16 bases separated the two germline ends. The CDR3 runs 15 residues. The CDR3 is CASSRRGREDYGYTF. For the CDR3, the DNA is TGTGCCAGCAGCCGAAGGGGACGGGAAGACTATGGCTACACCTTC.

This clonotype was counted a few times. The J gene is TRBJ1-1, the V gene TRBV5-1; possibly TRBD1 for D (5 bases). V lost 1 base to trimming and J lost 0 bases, with 13 bases between them. Germline V gene sequence: CDR1 SGHRS, CDR2 YFSETQ. This CDR3 has 16 amino acids. The CDR3 is CASSLSRGAVNTEAFF. The CDR3 coding sequence is TGCGCCAGCAGCTTGTCTCGGGGCGCCGTGAACACTGAAGCTTTCTTT.

The chain recombines TRBV7-2 with TRBJ1-2, with 7 nucleotides matching TRBD1. Germline V gene lookup returns CDR1 SGHTA and CDR2 FQGNSA. The CDR3 has 15 residues. J lost 4 bases, V lost 6 bases, and 11 bases had no gene match. CDR3 region: CASRSGQVYPYGYTF. CDR3 DNA: TGTGCCAGCAGGTCCGGACAGGTTTACCCCTATGGCTACACCTTC.

This clonotype was observed a handful of times. V gene TRBV7-2 combines with J gene TRBJ2-7; 7 positions agree with TRBD1. Germline V CDR1 and CDR2: SGHTA, FQGNSA. V lost 0 bases and J lost 2; bases outside the gene matches: 4. There are 15 residues in the CDR3. The CDR3 loop reads CASSLAGGTTYEQYF. DNA for the CDR3: TGTGCCAGCAGCTTAGCAGGGGGCACCACCTACGAGCAGTACTTC.

This clonotype was observed a handful of times. The chain joins TRBV27 to TRBJ2-1; weak D call: TRBD1 (6 bases). V lost 8 bases and J lost 0, with 11 bases in between. Germline loops: CDR1 MNHEY, CDR2 SMNVEV (reference sequence). The CDR3 consists of 14 residues. CDR3 DNA: TGTGCCAGCTGGGGGCCCACCTCCTACAATGAGCAGTTCTTC. Its protein is CASWGPTSYNEQFF.

Notes on this clonotype: The germline gene is not matched at one end of the junction; a read error may be the cause. The V call is TRBV27, the J call TRBJ1-5, with a tentative D call TRBD1 (6 bases). This CDR3 is 14 amino acids long. Germline V lookup: CDR1 MNHEY, CDR2 SMNVEV (reference sequence). The CDR3 DNA sequence: TGTGCCGGCAGTTATTCAGGGGAGGGTCAGCCCCAGCATTTT. Its translation: CAGSYSGEGQPQHF.

The chain employs TRBV20-1 and TRBJ1-1; TRBD1 matches at 10 bases. The CDR3 spans 14 residues. Trimming at V came to 6 bases and at J to 5 bases, leaving 9 bases not matched to a gene. Germline V gene data show CDR1 as DFQATT and CDR2 as SNEGSKA (reference sequence). The CDR3 loop is CSATRQGAKTEAFF. The CDR3 region has the DNA TGCAGTGCGACCCGACAGGGGGCTAAAACTGAAGCTTTCTTT.

The chain uses TRBV18 and TRBJ2-1, with no clear D. The J call is in doubt because the DNA end fits TRBJ2-7 better. Looked up from germline, CDR1 is KGHSH and CDR2 is LQKENI. This CDR3 spans 14 amino acids. CDR3 sequence: CASSPGRFYNEQYF. The CDR3 coding sequence is TGTGCCAGCTCACCCGGTCGTTTTTACAATGAGCAGTACTTC.

The rearrangement uses TRBV20-1 and TRBJ2-5; no clear D gene. Germline values: CDR1 DFQATT, CDR2 SNEGSKA (reference sequence). The V end was cut by 6 bases, the J end by 2 bases, with 10 bases between. The CDR3 contains 12 residues. CDR3 sequence: CSAPAYQETQYF. CDR3 DNA: TGCAGTGCCCCGGCATATCAAGAGACCCAGTACTTC.

As to this clonotype: This may come from a read error, since a much larger clone is one base off. The V gene is TRBV7-7, the J gene TRBJ2-5; the match to TRBD2 covers 7 bases. The germline gives CDR1 SSHAT, CDR2 FNYEAQ (reference sequence). The CDR3 contains 12 residues. This CDR3 reads CASNLTGGTQYF. The CDR3 DNA is TGTGCTAGCAACTTAACGGGAGGGACCCAGTACTTC.

The chain combines TRBV6-5 with TRBJ2-7, with D unresolved. CDR3 length equals 13 residues. From germline, CDR1 is MNHEY and CDR2 SVGAGI. Trimming shortened V by 5 bases and J by 6 bases, and 14 bases separated the two germline ends. The DNA for the CDR3 is TGTGCCAGCAGTACTTTAGGTGTGTTCGAGCAGTACTTC. As protein: CASSTLGVFEQYF.

The CDR3 sequence is CSARGPGFFYEQYF. CDR3 coding DNA: TGCAGTGCTAGAGGCCCCGGGTTCTTCTACGAGCAGTACTTC. This chain links TRBV20-1 with TRBJ2-7; D uncertain. The germline V and J ends were trimmed by 1 base and 3 bases, with 13 bases remaining between them. In germline, CDR1 is DFQATT, CDR2 SNEGSKA (reference sequence). CDR3 length equals 14 residues.

V gene TRBV7-2 combines with J gene TRBJ2-2; D ambiguous. Deletions cut 1 base from V and 4 bases from J, with 7 bases between. Looked up from germline, CDR1 is SGHTA and CDR2 is FQGNSA. CDR3 size: 14 residues. CDR3 amino acids: CASSLERTTGELFF. CDR3 coding DNA: TGTGCCAGCAGCTTAGAACGCACCACCGGGGAGCTGTTTTTT.

V is TRBV12-3 or TRBV12-4 and J is TRBJ2-7, with TRBD2 matching 8 bases. The last part of the DNA fits TRBJ2-5 better; the J call may be wrong. The CDR3 is made up of 15 amino acids. The CDR3 nucleotides read TGTGCCAGCAGTTCGAGTTCTGCGGGGGGCGAGACCCAGTACTTC. Amino acid sequence: CASSSSSAGGETQYF.

The chain combines TRBV4-3 with TRBJ2-7; 9 bases match TRBD2. The CDR3 runs 17 residues. The germline gives CDR1 LGHNA, CDR2 YSLEER. With 2 bases clipped from V and 1 base from J, the junction kept 9 bases outside the gene matches. CDR3 nucleotides: TGCGCCAGCAGCCAATTGAGGGCGGGAGGGGAGTCCTACGAGCAGTACTTC. As protein: CASSQLRAGGESYEQYF.

For this clonotype: The conserved final phenylalanine or tryptophan is absent from the CDR3, which likely points to a read error. The V gene is TRBV3-1, the J gene TRBJ2-1, with 7 bases fitting TRBD2. Germline assignment: CDR1 LGHDT and CDR2 YNNKEL (reference sequence). V lost 4 bases and J lost 6; bases outside the gene matches: 12. The CDR3 extends over 16 amino acids. CDR3 DNA: TGTGCCAGCAGCCCCCTGCTAGCGGTGCCGCTCAATGAGCAGTTCCTC. Amino acid sequence: CASSPLLAVPLNEQFL.

This clonotype was seen only once. The V gene is TRBV4-1, the J gene TRBJ2-7; 8 nucleotides align to TRBD2. The germline V gene encodes CDR1 MGHRA and CDR2 YSYEKL. CDR3 length equals 15 residues. Trimming removed 2 bases from V and 4 bases from J; junction bases left unmatched: 7. For the CDR3, the DNA is TGCGCCAGCAGCCAAAGGATAAGCGGGAGTTACGAGCAGTACTTC. Amino acids: CASSQRISGSYEQYF.

The J gene is TRBJ1-5, the V gene TRBV7-2; 8 nucleotides line up with TRBD1. The CDR3 length is 16 residues. CDR1 SGHTA and CDR2 FQGNSA come from the germline V gene. V trimming: 3 bases; J trimming: 3 bases; junction bases outside the gene matches: 7. This CDR3 reads CASSFSPGQANQPQHF. For the CDR3, the DNA is TGTGCCAGCAGCTTTTCACCGGGACAGGCCAATCAGCCCCAGCATTTT.

The chain links TRBV7-2 to TRBJ2-5; perhaps TRBD1 as D (6 bases). V was shortened by 8 bases and J by 1 base, with 20 bases between the two germline ends. Germline V gene data show CDR1 as SGHTA and CDR2 as FQGNSA. CDR3 length: 16 amino acids. The CDR3 is CASGYTGNLAQETQYF. The CDR3 DNA sequence: TGTGCCAGCGGCTATACAGGGAATCTTGCCCAAGAGACCCAGTACTTC.

This sequence joins TRBV27 and TRBJ1-2, with D unresolved. CDR1 is MNHEY, CDR2 SMNVEV, per germline (reference sequence). The germline V and J ends were trimmed by 0 bases and 8 bases, with 13 bases remaining between them. This CDR3 is built from 14 residues. CDR3 sequence: CASSLSGGPRGYTF. In nucleotides, the CDR3 is TGTGCCAGCAGTTTATCCGGTGGCCCCCGGGGCTACACCTTC.

This clonotype was counted a few times. The chain combines TRBV20-1 with TRBJ2-5, with 7 bases that match TRBD2. With the DNA end fitting TRBJ2-7 better, the J assignment may be wrong. The CDR3 length is 14 residues. CDR1 and CDR2 from the germline V gene are DFQATT and SNEGSKA (reference sequence). The CDR3 spells CSASPGGLRDEQYF. The CDR3 DNA reads TGCAGTGCTAGCCCGGGGGGACTTAGAGACGAGCAGTACTTC.

With regard to this clonotype: A read error may produce the germline difference seen at one junction end. The chain's CDR3 is CANSLSGGPANTQYF. Written as DNA, the CDR3 is TGTGCCAACAGTTTATCGGGGGGCCCGGCAAATACGCAGTATTTT. V is TRBV27 and J is TRBJ2-3; possible D gene TRBD2, 7 bases. This CDR3 has 15 residues. The V gene's germline CDR1 is MNHEY and CDR2 SMNVEV (reference sequence).